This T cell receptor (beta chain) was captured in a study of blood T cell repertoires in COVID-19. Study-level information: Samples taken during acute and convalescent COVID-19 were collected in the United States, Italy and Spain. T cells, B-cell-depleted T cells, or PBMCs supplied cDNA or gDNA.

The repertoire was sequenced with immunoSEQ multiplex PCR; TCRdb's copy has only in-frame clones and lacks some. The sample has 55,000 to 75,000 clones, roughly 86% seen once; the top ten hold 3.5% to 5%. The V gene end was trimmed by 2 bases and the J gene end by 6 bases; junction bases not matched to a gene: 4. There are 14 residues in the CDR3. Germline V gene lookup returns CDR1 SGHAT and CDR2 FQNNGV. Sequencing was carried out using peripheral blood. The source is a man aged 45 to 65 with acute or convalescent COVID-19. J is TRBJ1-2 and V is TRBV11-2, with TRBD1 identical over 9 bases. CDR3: CASSLTGQGDGYTF. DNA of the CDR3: TGTGCCAGCAGCTTAACGGGACAGGGAGATGGCTACACCTTC.